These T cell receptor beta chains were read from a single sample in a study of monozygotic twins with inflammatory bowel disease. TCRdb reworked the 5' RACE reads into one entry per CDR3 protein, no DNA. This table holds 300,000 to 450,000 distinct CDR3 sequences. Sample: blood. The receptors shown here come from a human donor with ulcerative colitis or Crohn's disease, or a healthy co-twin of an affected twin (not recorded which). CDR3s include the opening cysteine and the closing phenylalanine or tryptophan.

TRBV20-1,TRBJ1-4,CSARRGGVTNEKLFF
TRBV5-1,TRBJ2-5,CASSFDRGGETQYF
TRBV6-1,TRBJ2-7,CASSLTRATSYEQYF
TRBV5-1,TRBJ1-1,CASSNSIKDMNTEAFF
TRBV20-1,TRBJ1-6,CSASRDRGAYSPLHF
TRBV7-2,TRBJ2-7,CASSSGWHEQYF
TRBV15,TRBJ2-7,CATSRDDSQIYEQYF
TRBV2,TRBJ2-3,CASSRDLSERPTDTQYF
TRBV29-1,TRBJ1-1,CSVEEVLRANTEAFF
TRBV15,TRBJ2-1,CATSRDTLVGASYNEQFF
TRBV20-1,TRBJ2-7,CSPARAERLGEQYF
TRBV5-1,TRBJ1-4,CASSLEWGQTNEKLFF
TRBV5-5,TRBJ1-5,CASSSYTGGEGPQHF
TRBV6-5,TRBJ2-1,CASSASTGGATYNEQFF
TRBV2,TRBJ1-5,CASTGGDRGPQHF
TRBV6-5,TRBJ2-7,CASSYSERFEQYF
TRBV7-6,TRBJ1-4,CASSLARLQGSNEKLFF
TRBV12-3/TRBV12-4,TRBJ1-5,CASSPGRGGINQPQHF
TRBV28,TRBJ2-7,CASSLIFQGGYEQYF
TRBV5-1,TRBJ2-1,CASSLTSGGYEQFF
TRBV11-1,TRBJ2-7,CASSLTATGARYEQYF
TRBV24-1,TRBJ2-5,CATSDRIREEAQYF
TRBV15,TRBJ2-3,CATSRLQGADTQYF